Detailed here is one TCR beta chain. Memory CD4+ T cells were sorted as CD4+CD45RO+CD25- cells. Germline CDR1 KGHDR, CDR2 SFDVKD. The CDR3 loop spans 12 amino acids. V was shortened by 6 bases and J by 8 bases, with 10 bases between the two germline ends. Constant-region reverse primers amplified full-length variable regions, followed by semi-nested Nested Universal Primer A PCR. Via MiXCR, TCRdb re-called the 5' RACE reads, giving one row per CDR3 protein. Of fewer than 80,000 distinct CDR3 sequences in the sample, under 25% are singletons; the top ten hold more than 2.5%. This receptor was taken from a female donor with breast cancer. The specimen was memory CD4+ T cells sorted from a lymph node. The subset is: memory CD4+ T cells, CD4+CD45RO+CD25-. The chain links TRBV24-1 to TRBJ2-1, with a possible D match to TRBD1 (5 bases). The CDR3 reads CATSLRGDEQFF. CDR3 sequence (DNA): TGTGCCACCAGTTTAAGGGGCGATGAGCAGTTCTTC.